This T cell receptor beta chain was sequenced during a study of tumor-infiltrating lymphocytes in primary liver carcinoma. Germline values: CDR1 SGHAT, CDR2 FQNNGV. The CDR3 spans 16 residues. It was unsorted whole blood that yielded blood RNA, and germline DNA was also extracted. A remark on this clonotype: The antigen is unknown. At one of its ends the junction is not consistent with the germline gene, which may arise from a read error.

Study findings and constraints: Among the pair types, tumor region pairs showed more overlap than tumor-adjacent and tumor-blood pairs. Without sorting, CD4+ versus CD8+ T cell repertoires were not compared. The difference in top-250-clone fraction between tumors and blood was significant, favoring tumors (p = 0.039).

The template, approximately 500 ng total RNA, yielded TCR beta cDNA made with a constant-region primer. ARM-PCR, slightly modified, supplied the TCR beta libraries through three nested multiplex PCR rounds. The study ran its first two PCR rounds for 9 to 10 cycles each, using TRBV1-TRBV30 forward primers and a C-beta reverse primer. TCRdb re-called the multiplex PCR reads with MiXCR, one entry per CDR3 protein. Of about 330,000 distinct CDR3 sequences listed, roughly 61% are singletons. The TCR sequence derives from a man in his forties or fifties with primary liver carcinoma and hepatitis B virus infection. The chain carries TRBV11-2 and TRBJ2-7; a weak D match, TRBD1 (6 bases). Material: peripheral blood. The CDR3 region has the DNA TGTGCCAGCAGCTTAGTGCGGACAGCTTGCTCCTACGAGCAGTGCTTC. Translation: CASSLVRTACSYEQCF.